The next 24 T cell receptor beta chains were all read from a single sample in a study of cytomegalovirus exposure and HLA in healthy donors. The repertoire was sequenced with immunoSEQ multiplex PCR; TCRdb's copy has only in-frame clones and lacks some. The sample lists about 260,000 clones; roughly 91% were seen once. Sequencing was done on a sample of PBMCs. The receptors here all came from a woman younger than 45 in good health and CMV-seronegative.

The chain is built from TRBV27 and TRBJ2-1; D gene unclear. Trimming removed 8 bases from V and 9 bases from J, with 14 bases in between. CDR1 MNHEY and CDR2 SMNVEV come from the germline V gene (reference sequence). CDR3 size: 12 residues. CDR3 protein: CASGPSWGEQFF. The CDR3 DNA sequence: TGTGCCAGCGGGCCCAGTTGGGGTGAGCAGTTCTTC.

The genes are TRBV5-1 and TRBJ1-5, with 10 bases that match TRBD1. V shed 4 bases and J 3 bases; nucleotides not matched to a gene: 4. From germline, CDR1 is SGHRS and CDR2 YFSETQ. The CDR3 is 15 residues long. For the CDR3, the DNA is TGCGCCAGCAGCCGGACAGGGGGGATCAATCAGCCCCAGCATTTT. Residues: CASSRTGGINQPQHF.

The gene calls are TRBV10-3 and TRBJ1-5; a possible D gene is TRBD1 (6 bases). Trimming removed 8 bases at V and 3 bases at J, with 11 bases between. The germline CDR1 and CDR2 sequences are ENHRY and SYGVKD. This CDR3 has 13 amino acids. Here the CDR3 DNA reads TGTGCCATCGGACGGGACAACAATCAGCCCCAGCATTTT. It specifies CAIGRDNNQPQHF.

The chain uses TRBV7-2 and TRBJ1-3; 8 bases are a match to TRBD1. V dropped 4 bases and J dropped 0; count of bases not matched to a gene: 2. CDR1 is SGHTA, CDR2 FQGNSA, per germline. The CDR3 length is 15 residues. The CDR3 sequence: CASSSDRGSGNTIYF. CDR3 DNA: TGTGCCAGCAGCTCTGACAGGGGCTCTGGAAACACCATATATTTT. Using reference TRBV7-2 and TRBJ1-3 for the parts outside the CDR3, the full variable domain is GAGVSQSPSNKVTEKGKDVELRCDPISGHTALYWYRQSLGQGLEFLIYFQGNSAPDKSGLPSDRFSAERTGGSVSTLTIQRTQQEDSAVYLCASSSDRGSGNTIYFGEGSWLTVV.

V usage is TRBV7-9 and J usage is TRBJ2-2; a possible D gene is TRBD2 (6 bases). The V gene's germline CDR1 is SEHNR and CDR2 FQNEAQ (reference sequence). The CDR3 sequence is 14 residues long. V dropped 8 bases and J dropped 6 bases, with 16 bases sitting between them. The CDR3 bases are TGTGCCAGCGGTCAAGGATGGGGGGCCGGGGAGCTGTTTTTT. Protein product: CASGQGWGAGELFF.

There are a few counts of this clone. This chain joins TRBV27 and TRBJ2-7; 13 bases line up with TRBD2. CDR1 is MNHEY, CDR2 SMNVEV, per germline (reference sequence). V lost 6 bases, J lost 6 bases, and 8 bases stayed unmatched. This CDR3 region has 15 residues. The CDR3 protein is CASSSGLAGASEQYF. DNA for the CDR3: TGTGCCAGCAGCTCCGGACTAGCGGGAGCGTCCGAGCAGTACTTC.

The chain uses TRBV27 and TRBJ2-1; no firm D call. Per the germline V gene, CDR1 is MNHEY and CDR2 is SMNVEV (reference sequence). V was clipped by 4 bases and J by 12 bases, with 19 bases between them. The CDR3 extends over 14 amino acids. The CDR3, as DNA: TGTGCCAGCAGTTACGCCGGTCCAAGCATGGCGCAGTTCTTC. Its protein is CASSYAGPSMAQFF.

The genes are TRBV5-1 and TRBJ2-7; D is tentatively TRBD1 or TRBD2 (5 bases each). Germline CDR1 is SGHRS and CDR2 is YFSETQ. Trimming removed 4 bases at V and 2 bases at J, with 19 bases between. The CDR3 is 16 residues long. CDR3 protein: CASSTGTGTQTYEQYF. The CDR3, as DNA: TGCGCCAGCAGCACAGGTACCGGGACCCAGACCTACGAGCAGTACTTC. Complete variable domain (other parts from reference TRBV5-1 and TRBJ2-7): KAGVTQTPRYLIKTRGQQVTLSCSPISGHRSVSWYQQTPGQGLQFLFEYFSETQRNKGNFPGRFSGRQFSNSRSEMNVSTLELGDSALYLCASSTGTGTQTYEQYFGPGTRLTVT.

The chain uses TRBV4-2 and TRBJ2-7, with a weak D call TRBD1 (6 bases). The length of the CDR3 is 15 residues. Looked up from germline, CDR1 is LGHNA and CDR2 is YNFKEQ. Trimming stripped 0 bases from V and 3 bases from J, with 12 bases between. The chain's CDR3 is CASSQEFGGGYEQYF. As DNA, the CDR3 is TGTGCCAGCAGCCAAGAATTTGGGGGCGGCTACGAGCAGTACTTC.

This chain uses TRBV5-4 with TRBJ2-5, with 9 bases identical to TRBD1. Germline lookup yields CDR1 SGHNT and CDR2 YYREEE (reference sequence). The CDR3 has 16 amino acids. With 0 bases clipped from V and 5 bases from J, the junction kept 8 bases outside the gene matches. The CDR3 DNA sequence: TGTGCCAGCAGCTTGGCAGGGGGACAGGGATGGGAGACCCAGTACTTC. Translation gives CASSLAGGQGWETQYF.

V gene TRBV15 combines with J gene TRBJ2-5; D gene ambiguous. The CDR3 extends over 13 amino acids. V dropped 5 bases and J dropped 0 bases, with 7 bases sitting between them. Germline assignment: CDR1 LNHNV and CDR2 YYDKDF (reference sequence). The CDR3 DNA sequence: TGTGCCACCAGCCTTCGGTACCAAGAGACCCAGTACTTC. Translating it yields CATSLRYQETQYF.

This chain uses TRBV7-2 with TRBJ2-6; 7 bases align to TRBD2. CDR1 SGHTA and CDR2 FQGNSA come from the germline V gene. The CDR3 is made up of 15 amino acids. The trim removed 6 bases at V and 1 base at J, leaving 3 bases unmatched. CDR3 sequence reads: CASSWGGSGANVLTF. CDR3 in DNA: TGTGCCAGCAGTTGGGGGGGTTCTGGGGCCAACGTCCTGACTTTC.

J is TRBJ2-7 and V is TRBV19; D is uncertain. The CDR3 sequence is 13 residues long. Germline values: CDR1 LNHDA, CDR2 SQIVND (reference sequence). V was cut by 3 bases and J by 6 bases, with 12 bases left in between. The DNA of the CDR3 is TGTGCCAGTAGTATTATAGGTAACGGCGAGCAGTACTTC. Amino acid sequence: CASSIIGNGEQYF.

The rearrangement joins TRBV19 to TRBJ2-7; 10 nucleotides match TRBD2. V shed 5 bases and J 0 bases; nucleotides not matched to a gene: 4. The germline V gene encodes CDR1 LNHDA and CDR2 SQIVND (reference sequence). This CDR3 comprises 15 residues. CDR3 coding DNA: TGTGCCAGTAGTGCCTCTAGCGGGAGCTCCTACGAGCAGTACTTC. Amino acids: CASSASSGSSYEQYF.

The chain employs TRBV6-5 and TRBJ1-1; 8 bases match TRBD1. The trim removed 6 bases at V and 2 bases at J, leaving 5 bases unmatched. Germline values: CDR1 MNHEY, CDR2 SVGAGI. CDR3 length: 14 residues. The CDR3 spells CASRGDRRNTEAFF. CDR3 sequence (DNA): TGTGCCAGCAGGGGGGACAGGAGAAACACTGAAGCTTTCTTT.

The J gene is TRBJ2-2, the V gene TRBV7-8; D is undetermined. In germline, CDR1 is SGHVS, CDR2 FQNEAQ. The CDR3 runs 18 residues. Trimming removed 4 bases from V and 0 bases from J, with 18 bases in between. CDR3 DNA: TGTGCCAGCAGCTACCTCGCCAGGAGCGACGCGAACACCGGGGAGCTGTTTTTT. It is translated as CASSYLARSDANTGELFF.

The CDR3 bases are TGTGCCAGCAGTTGGACAGGGGCGAACAATGAGCAGTTCTTC. This sequence encodes CASSWTGANNEQFF. The chain has TRBV28 and TRBJ2-1; TRBD1 matches 9 bases. The germline CDR1 and CDR2 sequences are MDHEN and SYDVKM. This CDR3 spans 14 amino acids. The V gene end was trimmed by 4 bases and the J gene end by 5 bases; junction bases not matched to a gene: 3. The variable domain in full, completed from reference TRBV28 and TRBJ2-1, reads DVKVTQSSRYLVKRTGEKVFLECVQDMDHENMFWYRQDPGLGLRLIYFSYDVKMKEKGDIPEGYSVSREKKERFSLILESASTNQTSMYLCASSWTGANNEQFFGPGTRLTVL.

This sequence joins TRBV4-1 and TRBJ2-1; 7 bases are shared with TRBD2. J was trimmed by 4 bases and V by 4 bases; bases with no gene match: 10. This CDR3 is built from 16 residues. CDR1 is MGHRA, CDR2 YSYEKL, per germline. CDR3 loop: CASSLIASGVYNEQFF. The CDR3 nucleotides are TGCGCCAGCAGCCTAATAGCTAGCGGAGTGTACAATGAGCAGTTCTTC.

The chain links TRBV4-3 to TRBJ2-1, with TRBD2 matching 9 bases. The trim removed 1 base at V and 2 bases at J, leaving 6 bases unmatched. The CDR3 covers 17 residues. Germline V gene data show CDR1 as LGHNA and CDR2 as YSLEER. The CDR3: CASSQGEASGTYNEQFF. The DNA for the CDR3 is TGCGCCAGCAGCCAAGGAGAGGCTAGCGGGACCTACAATGAGCAGTTCTTC.

In its sample, this clone was seen a few times. The chain has TRBV11-2 and TRBJ2-7, with D perhaps TRBD2 (6 bases). CDR1 and CDR2 from the germline V gene are SGHAT and FQNNGV. The V end lost 2 bases, the J end lost 6 bases, and 20 bases lay between the germline ends. This CDR3 has 16 residues. CDR3 protein: CASSLNVAGLGFEQYF. The CDR3, as DNA: TGTGCCAGCAGCTTAAACGTCGCGGGACTTGGTTTCGAGCAGTACTTC.

The rearrangement joins TRBV9 to TRBJ2-5, with D possibly being TRBD1 (6 bases). CDR1 is SGDLS, CDR2 YYNGEE, per germline. The V and J ends lost 6 bases and 5 bases respectively, with 14 bases between them. This CDR3 comprises 13 residues. In DNA, the CDR3 is TGTGCCAGCAAGGGACAATCTGAGGAGACCCAGTACTTC. Its protein is CASKGQSEETQYF.

The chain couples TRBV13 to TRBJ2-7, with D possibly TRBD1 on 5 matching bases. The germline V gene encodes CDR1 PRHDT and CDR2 FYEKMQ (reference sequence). The CDR3 is 15 amino acids. V lost 4 bases, J lost 3 bases, and 16 bases lay in between. The DNA of the CDR3 is TGTGCCAGCAGCTCCTCTAACTCAGGGATCTACGAGCAGTACTTC. This sequence encodes CASSSSNSGIYEQYF.

The V gene is TRBV5-4, the J gene TRBJ2-3, with D unresolved. Trimming shortened V by 4 bases and J by 6 bases, and 9 bases separated the two germline ends. Per the germline V gene, CDR1 is SGHNT and CDR2 is YYREEE (reference sequence). This CDR3 is 12 amino acids long. The CDR3 coding sequence is TGTGCCAGCAGCCCCGCTGAGGATACGCAGTATTTT. It yields the protein CASSPAEDTQYF.

This clone appeared once. The genes are TRBV7-6 and TRBJ2-5; no firm D call. V gave up 5 bases and J gave up 4 bases, with 5 bases separating them. Germline-derived CDR1 and CDR2 are SGHVS and FNYEAQ. The CDR3 is made up of 11 amino acids. The CDR3 spells CASSTGETQYF. DNA for the CDR3: TGTGCCAGCAGCACCGGAGAGACCCAGTACTTC.